This T cell receptor (beta chain) was identified during a study of OX40 agonist ivuxolimab in advanced cancers. The wider study: Intravenous ivuxolimab was administered to patients every 2 weeks at 0.01 to 10 mg/kg. Three partial responders included one hepatocellular carcinoma patient and two cutaneous melanoma patients. Study-wide points: At doses 0.1 to 3.0 mg/kg, CD4+ and CD8+ clones expanded.

CDR1 LGHNT and CDR2 FRNRAP come from the germline V gene. This CDR3 spans 17 amino acids. The trim removed 5 bases at V and 7 bases at J, leaving 14 bases unmatched. The data were produced by immunoSEQ multiplex PCR, yet TCRdb's version contains in-frame clones alone and is incomplete. Here the sample spans 77,000 or so clones, roughly 90% being singletons. Concerning this clone itself: As yet, its antigen is unknown.

The chain employs TRBV12-5 and TRBJ2-2; 9 nucleotides agree with TRBD1. The receptor's source is an adult with an advanced solid tumor such as melanoma, head and neck, liver or kidney cancer. The specimen comprised CD4+ or CD8+ T cells sorted from blood, sampled in a trial of the OX40 agonist ivuxolimab. CDR3 sequence reads: CASGRNNRGPRVGELFF. The CDR3 coding sequence is TGTGCTAGTGGTCGCAACAACAGGGGGCCGCGGGTCGGGGAGCTGTTTTTT.